The clone carrying this T cell receptor (beta chain) was recorded once. Germline V CDR1 and CDR2: KGHDR, SFDVKD. The V gene end was trimmed by 1 base and the J gene end by 3 bases; junction bases not matched to a gene: 3. The CDR3 spans 15 residues. This specimen belongs to a study of blood T cell repertoires in COVID-19. Study background: The United States, Italy and Spain provided the acute and convalescent COVID-19 samples.

Produced via immunoSEQ multiplex PCR; TCRdb's table is partial and in-frame only. The sample carries a few hundred thousand clones, 90% recorded once. In terms of age and location, participants ranged from about 18 to 95 years and lived in about two dozen US areas. What the recovered Cohort 3 donors had was two negative PCRs, clearance, or symptom resolution. The origin of this receptor is a man aged 18-30 years who had recovered from COVID-19. The chain recombines TRBV24-1 with TRBJ2-7, with 9 nucleotides matching TRBD1. Specimen: PBMCs or T cells enriched from blood (not recorded which). The CDR3 sequence is CATSDFNRGHYEQYF. The CDR3 coding sequence is TGTGCCACCAGTGATTTTAACAGGGGGCACTACGAGCAGTACTTC.